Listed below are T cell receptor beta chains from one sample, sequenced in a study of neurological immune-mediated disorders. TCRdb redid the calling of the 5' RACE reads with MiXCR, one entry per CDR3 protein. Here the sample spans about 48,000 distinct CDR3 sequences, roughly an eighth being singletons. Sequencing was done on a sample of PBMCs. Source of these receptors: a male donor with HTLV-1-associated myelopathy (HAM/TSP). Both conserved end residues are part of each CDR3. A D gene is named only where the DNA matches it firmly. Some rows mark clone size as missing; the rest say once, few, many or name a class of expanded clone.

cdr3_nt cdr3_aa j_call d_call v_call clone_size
TGCAGTGCTTTCCTCAACTATGGCTACACCTTC CSAFLNYGYTF TRBJ1-2 - TRBV20-1 -
TGCAGTGCTAGAGACCCACTACAGAACACTGAAGCTTTCTTT CSARDPLQNTEAFF TRBJ1-1 - TRBV20-1 many
TGTGCCAGCAGCTTAGCGCGGGAAAGCACTGAAGCTTTCTTT CASSLARESTEAFF TRBJ1-1 - TRBV7-9 many
TGTGCCGGATACAGGGAATTAGTCTACGAGCAGTACTTC CAGYRELVYEQYF TRBJ2-7 - TRBV15 many
TGCAGCGTCGTCACTCAGGGGGCAAGCACTGAAGCTTTCTTT CSVVTQGASTEAFF TRBJ1-1 TRBD1 TRBV29-1 many
TGCGCCAGCAGCTTGCCCCCGCTAGCAGGGGGTCACAATGAGCAGTTCTTC CASSLPPLAGGHNEQFF TRBJ2-1 TRBD1 TRBV5-1 -
TGTGCCAGCAGCTCAGTAAGGGAGACCCAGTACTTC CASSSVRETQYF TRBJ2-5 - TRBV7-2 many
TGTGCCAGCAGCCAAGAGTACGGGAATCAGCCCCAGCATTTT CASSQEYGNQPQHF TRBJ1-5 - TRBV4-2 many
TGTGCCAGCAGTTACCGGGGGACAGGGGAGCAGTACTTC CASSYRGTGEQYF TRBJ2-7 TRBD1 TRBV6-5 many
TGTGCCAGCAGTTGGGGCCCCGCGGAGAAGGCTTTCTTT CASSWGPAEKAFF TRBJ1-1 - TRBV12-3/TRBV12-4 many
TGTGCCAGCAGCCACGGAGGGACGGACACAGATACGCAGTATTTT CASSHGGTDTDTQYF TRBJ2-3 - TRBV11-3 many
TGCGCCAGCAGCCTACTAGAGCGGCGGAGTAATGAAAAACTGTTTTTT CASSLLERRSNEKLFF TRBJ1-4 - TRBV4-1 many
TGCAGTGCTCCGACAGGGAGAGGGACTGAAGCTTTCTTT CSAPTGRGTEAFF TRBJ1-1 TRBD1 TRBV20-1 many
TGTGCCACCAGCAGAGCTGGGACTAACACTGAAGCTTTCTTT CATSRAGTNTEAFF TRBJ1-1 - TRBV15 few
TGCGCCAGCAGCCAACTTTGGGACAGGAAAGAGACCCAGTACTTC CASSQLWDRKETQYF TRBJ2-5 TRBD1 TRBV4-3 many
TGTGCTAGTGGACCTAGACTTGGGGAACATCAGCCCCAGCATTTT CASGPRLGEHQPQHF TRBJ1-5 - TRBV12-5 many
TGCGCCAGCAGCCAAGACGGTCGGGGGGCAGATACGCAGTATTTT CASSQDGRGADTQYF TRBJ2-3 TRBD2 TRBV4-3 few
TGCGCCAGCAGCTTGCTGGCAGGGGGTAAATCCTACGAGCAGTACTTC CASSLLAGGKSYEQYF TRBJ2-7 TRBD1 TRBV5-1 few
TGTGCCAGCAGTGAATCTCAGGGATTGGAGACCCAGTACTTC CASSESQGLETQYF TRBJ2-5 - TRBV25-1 few
TGTGCCAGCAGCCCCCGGACAGGAAACATTCAGTACTTC CASSPRTGNIQYF TRBJ2-4 TRBD1 TRBV9 many
TGTGCCAGCAGCCCCCGGGACCCAAGCACAGATACGCAGTATTTT CASSPRDPSTDTQYF TRBJ2-3 - TRBV7-9 few
TGTGCCAGCAGCCAGACAGGGAACACTGAAGCTTTCTTT CASSQTGNTEAFF TRBJ1-1 - TRBV3-1 many
TGTGCCAGCAGTCCCGGGCCCCACTACGAGCAGTACTTC CASSPGPHYEQYF TRBJ2-7 - TRBV6-5 many
TGTGCCTGGAGTGTACGAGCGGGGGGCCTCTACGAGCAGTACTTC CAWSVRAGGLYEQYF TRBJ2-7 TRBD2 TRBV30 -